This T cell receptor (beta chain) was found in a study of T cell repertoires in cytomegalovirus infection. Turning to the study itself: Public TCR beta signatures indicated both CMV infection and matching HLA type.

In its sample, this clonotype was seen many times. Its antigen remains unknown. In TCRdb, the reads were re-called with MiXCR into one record per CDR3 protein. The sample includes some 220,000 distinct CDR3 sequences, approximately 7% of them seen just once. Study-wide findings and caveats: Carriers of CMV and the relevant HLA type were discriminated by public TCR beta frequency. Ex vivo responses were dominated by HLA-C-restricted CMV-specific TCR beta clonotypes.

V was pared by 4 bases and J by 1 base, with 11 bases between. The CDR3 spans 14 residues. In germline, CDR1 is SGHTA, CDR2 FQGNSA. The sequenced material came from PBMCs. V gene TRBV7-2 combines with J gene TRBJ2-7; D is possibly TRBD2 (5 bases). The TCR originated in a human donor in good health (CMV status not recorded). Some clones in this sample may be carry-over from other donors' samples. The CDR3 loop is CASSYFTGSYEQYF. The CDR3 DNA reads TGTGCCAGCAGCTACTTTACGGGGTCCTACGAGCAGTACTTC.